The sequence of this T cell receptor (beta chain) was determined in a study of T cell repertoires in cytomegalovirus infection. Study-wide context: Carrying CMV and the relevant HLA type showed in public TCR beta signatures. General study results and limits: What dominated the ex vivo response were HLA-C-restricted CMV-specific TCR beta clonotypes.

Many counts were recorded for this clonotype. Its matching antigen is unknown. TCRdb ran MiXCR on the reads and lists one entry per CDR3 protein. The table shows approximately 500,000 distinct CDR3 sequences, with 10% to 12% occurring only once. Germline V CDR1 and CDR2: MNHNS, SASEGT. The CDR3 has 14 residues. Trimming left V 7 bases short and J 0 bases short, with 10 bases between. This clonotype was sampled from a human donor in good health (CMV status not recorded). Some clones in this sample may be carry-over from other donors' samples. The V call is TRBV6-1, the J call TRBJ1-5; tentative D call: TRBD1 (5 bases). Sequenced: PBMCs. The CDR3 sequence is CASMGPYSNQPQHF. CDR3 DNA sequence: TGTGCCAGCATGGGGCCTTATAGCAATCAGCCCCAGCATTTT.